The clone carrying this TCR beta chain has more than one count but fewer than ten. Antigen unknown. V lost 5 bases and J lost 2, with 15 bases in between. This CDR3 is built from 15 residues. The sample originates from a study of T-cell reconstitution after alpha-beta-depleted transplantation in children. The TCRbeta library was prepared with unique molecular identifiers. TCRdb passed the PCR reads through MiXCR, listing each CDR3 protein once. The table includes around 450,000 distinct CDR3 sequences, about 10% detected once. General study points: It was reported that alpha-beta T cells came from several hundred expanded graft clones (about two months after transplant). At day 60, the high TCRbeta diversity found in some patients originated from recipient T cells and thymic progenitors that had survived. T-cell numbers and diversity one year post-transplant derived largely from freshly generated T cells.

This chain joins TRBV12-3 or TRBV12-4 and TRBJ1-2; weak D call: TRBD1 (5 bases). Sequenced here: PBMCs, sampled before TCRalphabeta/CD19-depleted stem cell transplant. The clonotype was recovered from a child aged 2 to 10 with inherited bone marrow failure, due to receive a stem cell transplant. The CDR3 coding sequence is TGTGCCAGCAGTCCCAGGGAGGGTCTGAACTATGGCTACACCTTC. Translating it yields CASSPREGLNYGYTF.